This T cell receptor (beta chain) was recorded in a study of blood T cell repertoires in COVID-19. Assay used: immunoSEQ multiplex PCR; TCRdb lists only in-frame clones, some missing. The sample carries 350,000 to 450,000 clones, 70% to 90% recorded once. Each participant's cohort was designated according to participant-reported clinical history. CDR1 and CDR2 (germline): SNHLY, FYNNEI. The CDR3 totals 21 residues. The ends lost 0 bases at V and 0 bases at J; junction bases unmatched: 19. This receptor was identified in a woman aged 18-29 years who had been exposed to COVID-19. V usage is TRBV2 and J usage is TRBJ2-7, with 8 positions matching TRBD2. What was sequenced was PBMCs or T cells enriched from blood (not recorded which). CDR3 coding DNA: TGTGCCAGCAGTGAAGCGGTGTCGGGAGGGCCAATGGTTCGTGGCTCCTACGAGCAGTACTTC. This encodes CASSEAVSGGPMVRGSYEQYF.